A selection of T cell receptor beta chains follows, all from one sample in a study of cytomegalovirus exposure and HLA in healthy donors. Assay used: immunoSEQ multiplex PCR; TCRdb lists only in-frame clones, some missing. The table shows roughly 69,000 clones, with around 70% occurring only once. The sample consisted of PBMCs. The receptors were gathered from a male donor in good health and CMV-seropositive. Both conserved end residues are part of each CDR3. D genes are given only for firm matches. Size is stated for part of the rows, as once, few or many counts, or as a class when the clone is expanded.

TRBJ1-6,TRBV21-1,few,-,TGTGCCAGCAGCAAATTTACGCCGGGACTTAATTCACCCCTCCACTTT,CASSKFTPGLNSPLHF
TRBJ1-5,TRBV30,few,TRBD1,TGTGCCTGGCACCACAGGGGTGGCAATCAGCCCCAGCATTTT,CAWHHRGGNQPQHF
TRBJ1-4,TRBV7-9,-,-,TGTGCCAGCCGACCTCCCGGGGGGGGAGATGAAAAACTGTTTTTT,CASRPPGGGDEKLFF
TRBJ2-2,TRBV7-9,-,TRBD2,TGTTCCAGCAGCGCCGGCGGGGGGAACACCGGGGAGCTGTTTTTT,CSSSAGGGNTGELFF
TRBJ2-7,TRBV5-6,-,-,TGTGCCAGCAGCTTCGGACAGTCCTACGAGCAGTACTTC,CASSFGQSYEQYF
TRBJ2-2,TRBV9,-,-,TGTGCCAGCAGCGTAGAACAGGGGGGGACCGGGGAGCTGTTTTTT,CASSVEQGGTGELFF
TRBJ2-3,TRBV2,few,TRBD1,TGTGCCAGCATTGAAGAGACAGGGAAGGGGGATACGCAGTATTTT,CASIEETGKGDTQYF
TRBJ2-7,TRBV6-1,-,TRBD2,TGTGCCAGCAGTACAGGACTAGCGGGGCCGGGCGAGCAGTACTTC,CASSTGLAGPGEQYF
TRBJ2-1,TRBV5-1,-,-,TGCGCCAGCAGCTTGGAGGGGAACGGCTACAATGAGCAGTTCTTC,CASSLEGNGYNEQFF
TRBJ2-7,TRBV6-5,-,-,TGTGCCAGCAGTCCCTCAGTCTACGAGCAGTACTTC,CASSPSVYEQYF
TRBJ2-5,TRBV11-1,-,-,TGTGCCAGCAGCTTAGGGGGGGTGCATCTGACCCAGTACTTC,CASSLGGVHLTQYF
TRBJ2-7,TRBV6-6,-,-,TGTGCCAGCAGTTCCACCTCGGCGGGAACGGGCCACGAGCAGTACTTC,CASSSTSAGTGHEQYF
TRBJ2-1,TRBV5-1,-,-,TGCGCCAGCAGGAAGGGGGGGGGCCTACACAATGAGCAGTTCTTC,CASRKGGGLHNEQFF
TRBJ1-1,TRBV19,-,-,TGTGCCAGTCGAGCCCCCGGGTCCTCCCGGCAAACTGAAGCTTTCTTT,CASRAPGSSRQTEAFF
TRBJ1-3,TRBV29-1,-,-,TGCAGCGTTGAAGTTCGGGGGAGGGGAAACACCATATATTTT,CSVEVRGRGNTIYF
TRBJ1-6,TRBV5-5,-,TRBD1,TGTGCCAGCAGCACCGGACAGGGGCCGGATTCACCCCTCCACTTT,CASSTGQGPDSPLHF
TRBJ1-2,TRBV5-1,-,TRBD1,TGCGCCAGCAGCTCGGGACAGTTAGGTCATGGCTACACCTTC,CASSSGQLGHGYTF
TRBJ2-1,TRBV19,-,TRBD2,TGTGCCAGTAGATACGGGACTAGCGGGAGGAAGGATGAGCAGTTCTTC,CASRYGTSGRKDEQFF
TRBJ2-7,TRBV27,-,TRBD2,TGTGCCAGCAGTTTATTGTCACTAGCGGGGTACGAGCAGTACTTC,CASSLLSLAGYEQYF
TRBJ2-7,TRBV5-4,-,-,TGTGCCAGCAGCTTGGGAGGGGGAAAAGGCTTTTACGAGCAGTACTTC,CASSLGGGKGFYEQYF
TRBJ2-7,TRBV4-1,-,TRBD2,TGCGCCAGCAGCGTTTCTAGAGCGGGATTCTACGAGCAGTACTTC,CASSVSRAGFYEQYF
TRBJ1-4,TRBV11-2,-,-,TGTGCCAGCAGCTTAGTTCAGACTGGTGCGAAACTGTTTTTT,CASSLVQTGAKLFF
TRBJ2-7,TRBV21-1,few,-,TGTGCCAGCAGCAAAGGCGGCACCAGATGCCGTTTGTACGAGCAGTACTTC,CASSKGGTRCRLYEQYF
TRBJ1-6,TRBV11-2,-,-,TGTGCCAGCAGCCAAGGGGGGGTCCCTTCACCCCTCCACTTT,CASSQGGVPSPLHF
TRBJ1-6,TRBV30,-,-,TGTGCCTGGAGACAGGGTGATTCGCCACCCCTCCACTTT,CAWRQGDSPPLHF
TRBJ2-1,TRBV30,-,-,TGTGCCTTGAATGGACTCCCGGGCTACAATGAGCAGTTCTTC,CALNGLPGYNEQFF
TRBJ1-4,TRBV7-9,once,-,TGTGCCAGCAGCTTTTCCGGGACAACTAATGAAAAACTGTTTTTT,CASSFSGTTNEKLFF
TRBJ1-1,TRBV6-6,few,TRBD1,TGTGCCAGCAGGCTGGACAGGTGGAACACTGAAGCTTTCTTT,CASRLDRWNTEAFF
TRBJ1-4,TRBV5-1,-,-,TGCGCCAGCACACCAGCCGGGAGCTCCTACGTTGGGGAAAAACTGTTTTTT,CASTPAGSSYVGEKLFF
TRBJ1-3,TRBV4-1,few,-,TGCGCCAGCAGCCAAGAGGGGGGGATAATTGGAAACACCATATATTTT,CASSQEGGIIGNTIYF
TRBJ1-1,TRBV18,-,TRBD1,TGTGCCAGCTCCCAGGGACAGCAGAACACTGAAGCTTTCTTT,CASSQGQQNTEAFF
TRBJ2-7,TRBV7-9,-,TRBD2,TGTTCCAGCAGCTTAGCAGTCCGGCGTCTAGCGGGGGAATACGAGCAGTACTTC,CSSSLAVRRLAGEYEQYF
TRBJ2-7,TRBV27,-,-,TGTGCCAGCAGTTTATATAGCGGAGGACCAACCTACGAGCAGTACTTC,CASSLYSGGPTYEQYF
TRBJ2-6,TRBV7-2,-,-,TGTGCCAGCAGCTCAGACAGCTCTGGGGCCAACGTCCTGACTTTC,CASSSDSSGANVLTF
TRBJ2-7,TRBV27,once,-,TGTGCCAGCAGTTTAATCGCGGGAACCTACGAGCAGTACTTC,CASSLIAGTYEQYF
TRBJ1-1,TRBV27,-,TRBD1,TGTGCCAGCAGTTGGACAGGGTTAGGGAACACTGAAGCTTTCTTT,CASSWTGLGNTEAFF
TRBJ2-1,TRBV7-6,few,TRBD1,TGTGCCAGCAGCTCGGGACAGGGGGCGAATGAGCAGTTCTTC,CASSSGQGANEQFF
TRBJ1-2,TRBV2,few,TRBD1,TGTGCCAGCAGAGGACAGGGATATGGCTACACCTTC,CASRGQGYGYTF
TRBJ2-5,TRBV4-1,-,-,TGCGCCAGCAGCCTTGGGACAGCGGGGACCCAGTACTTC,CASSLGTAGTQYF
TRBJ1-3,TRBV19,-,-,TGTGCCAGTATAAGGACAGATGGAAACACCATATATTTT,CASIRTDGNTIYF
TRBJ1-5,TRBV19,few,-,TGTGCCAGTAGGGTTGACAGTACCAATCAGCCCCAGCATTTT,CASRVDSTNQPQHF
TRBJ2-3,TRBV27,-,-,TGTGCCAGCAGTCGCGGGGGCACAGATACGCAGTATTTT,CASSRGGTDTQYF
TRBJ1-4,TRBV7-2,few,-,TGTGCCAGCAGCTTAGGACATAATGAAAAACTGTTTTTT,CASSLGHNEKLFF
TRBJ1-5,TRBV29-1,-,-,TGCAGCGTTGGGACCGAGGGAAATGGTCAGCCCCAGCATTTT,CSVGTEGNGQPQHF
TRBJ2-1,TRBV6-1,once,TRBD2,TGTGCCAGCAGTAAAGGTATTTTTCGGCTAGCGGGAGGCTATGAGCAGTTCTTC,CASSKGIFRLAGGYEQFF
TRBJ2-7,TRBV6-6,-,-,TGTGCCAGCAGCCCGGCGCGGAACGAGCAGTACTTC,CASSPARNEQYF